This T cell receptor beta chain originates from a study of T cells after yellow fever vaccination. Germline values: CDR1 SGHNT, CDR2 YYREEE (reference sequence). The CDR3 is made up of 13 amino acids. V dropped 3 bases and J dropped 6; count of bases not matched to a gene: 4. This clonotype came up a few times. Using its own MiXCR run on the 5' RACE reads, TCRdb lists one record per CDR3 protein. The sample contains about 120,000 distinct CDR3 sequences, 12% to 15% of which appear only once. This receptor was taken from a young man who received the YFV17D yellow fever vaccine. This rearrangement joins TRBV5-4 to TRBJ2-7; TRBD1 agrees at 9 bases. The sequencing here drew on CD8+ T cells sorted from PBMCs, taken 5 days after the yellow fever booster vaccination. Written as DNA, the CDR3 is TGTGCCAGCAGCTGGGGGACAGGGAGCGAGCAGTACTTC. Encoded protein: CASSWGTGSEQYF.